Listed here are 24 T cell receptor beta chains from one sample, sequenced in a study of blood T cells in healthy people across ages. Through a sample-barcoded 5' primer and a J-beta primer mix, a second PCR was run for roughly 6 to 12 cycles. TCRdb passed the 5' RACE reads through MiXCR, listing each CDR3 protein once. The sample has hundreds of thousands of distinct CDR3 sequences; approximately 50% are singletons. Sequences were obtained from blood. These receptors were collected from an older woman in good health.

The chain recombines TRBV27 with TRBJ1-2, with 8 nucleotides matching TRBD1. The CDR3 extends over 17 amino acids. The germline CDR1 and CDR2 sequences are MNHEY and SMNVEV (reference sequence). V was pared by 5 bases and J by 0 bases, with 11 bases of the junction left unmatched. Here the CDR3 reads CASSPRTGLVANYGYTF. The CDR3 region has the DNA TGTGCCAGCAGTCCTCGGACAGGGCTCGTAGCTAACTATGGCTACACCTTC.

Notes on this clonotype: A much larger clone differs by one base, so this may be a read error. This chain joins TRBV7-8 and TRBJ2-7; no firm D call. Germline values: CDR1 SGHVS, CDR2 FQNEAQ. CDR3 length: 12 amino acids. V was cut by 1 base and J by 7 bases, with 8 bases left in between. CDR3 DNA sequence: TGTGCCAGCAGCTTAGATTACAATGAGCAGTACTTC. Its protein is CASSLDYNEQYF.

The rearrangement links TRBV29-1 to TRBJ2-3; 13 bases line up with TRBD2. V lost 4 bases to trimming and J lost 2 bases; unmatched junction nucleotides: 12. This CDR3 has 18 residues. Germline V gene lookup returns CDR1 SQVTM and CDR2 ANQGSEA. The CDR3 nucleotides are TGCAGCGTTGGCGGGAATTTACTAGCGGGAGGGTACACAGATACGCAGTATTTT. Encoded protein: CSVGGNLLAGGYTDTQYF.

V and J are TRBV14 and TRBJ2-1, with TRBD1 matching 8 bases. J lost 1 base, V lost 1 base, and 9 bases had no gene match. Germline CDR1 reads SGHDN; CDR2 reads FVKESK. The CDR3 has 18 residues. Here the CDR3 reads CASSQGISGTGSYNEQFF. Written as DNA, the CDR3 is TGTGCCAGCAGCCAAGGAATTTCCGGGACAGGATCCTACAATGAGCAGTTCTTC.

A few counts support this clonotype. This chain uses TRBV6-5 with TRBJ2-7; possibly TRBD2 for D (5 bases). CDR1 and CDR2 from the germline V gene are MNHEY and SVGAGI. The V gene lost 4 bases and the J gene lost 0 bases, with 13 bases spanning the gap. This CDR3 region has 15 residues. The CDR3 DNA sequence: TGTGCCAGCAGTTCCATGGGAGTGAACTCCTACGAGCAGTACTTC. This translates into CASSSMGVNSYEQYF.

CDR3 sequence reads: CSADPGGSSYNEQFF. CDR3 sequence (DNA): TGCAGTGCCGACCCCGGAGGGTCCTCCTACAATGAGCAGTTCTTC. V is TRBV20-1 and J is TRBJ2-1; a possible D gene is TRBD2 (6 bases). V lost 6 bases and J 0 bases, leaving 15 bases between the germline ends. The length of the CDR3 is 15 residues. The germline gives CDR1 DFQATT, CDR2 SNEGSKA (reference sequence).

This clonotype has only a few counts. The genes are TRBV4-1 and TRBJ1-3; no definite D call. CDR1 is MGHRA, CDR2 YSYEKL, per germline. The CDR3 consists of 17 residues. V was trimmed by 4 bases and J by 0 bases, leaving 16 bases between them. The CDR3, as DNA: TGCGCCAGCAGCCCCCGTGGCGGCGGCTACTCTGGAAACACCATATATTTT. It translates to CASSPRGGGYSGNTIYF.

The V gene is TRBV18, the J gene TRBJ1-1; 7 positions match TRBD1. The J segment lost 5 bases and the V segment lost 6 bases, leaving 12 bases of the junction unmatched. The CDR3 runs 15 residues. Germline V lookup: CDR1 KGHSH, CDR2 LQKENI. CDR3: CASSPPGQGGTEAFF. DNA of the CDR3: TGTGCCAGCTCGCCCCCGGGGCAGGGGGGGACTGAAGCTTTCTTT.

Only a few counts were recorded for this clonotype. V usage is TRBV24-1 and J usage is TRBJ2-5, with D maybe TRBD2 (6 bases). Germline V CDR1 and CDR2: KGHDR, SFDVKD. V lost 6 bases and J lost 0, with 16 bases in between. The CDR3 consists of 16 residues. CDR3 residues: CATSQGFGGNQETQYF. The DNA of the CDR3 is TGTGCCACCAGTCAAGGGTTCGGAGGGAACCAAGAGACCCAGTACTTC.

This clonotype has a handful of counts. The CDR3 nucleotides read TGTGCCAGCAGCTTATTCCGGACAGGGGCCCTCTCCGAGCAGTACTTC. Translated, it gives CASSLFRTGALSEQYF. V gene TRBV7-3 combines with J gene TRBJ2-5; 9 positions match TRBD1. The DNA end is a closer match to TRBJ2-7, so the J assignment may be wrong. From germline, CDR1 is SGHTA and CDR2 FQGTGA. The CDR3 contains 16 residues.

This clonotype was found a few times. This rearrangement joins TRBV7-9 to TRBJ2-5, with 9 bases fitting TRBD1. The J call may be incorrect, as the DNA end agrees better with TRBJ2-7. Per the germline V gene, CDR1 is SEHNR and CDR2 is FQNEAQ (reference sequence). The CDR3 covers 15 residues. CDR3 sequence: CASSTTGTGSYEQYF. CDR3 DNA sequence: TGTGCCAGCAGCACAACCGGGACAGGGTCATACGAGCAGTACTTC.

CDR3 DNA: TGTGCCAGCAGCGGGGGAGCGAGTAGCAGGGCCACAGATACGCAGTATTTT. This gives the protein CASSGGASSRATDTQYF. V usage is TRBV9 and J usage is TRBJ2-3; D could derive from TRBD1 or TRBD2 (5 bases each). V lost 3 bases to trimming and J lost 2 bases, with 19 bases between them. The germline V gene encodes CDR1 SGDLS and CDR2 YYNGEE. The CDR3 sequence is 17 residues long.

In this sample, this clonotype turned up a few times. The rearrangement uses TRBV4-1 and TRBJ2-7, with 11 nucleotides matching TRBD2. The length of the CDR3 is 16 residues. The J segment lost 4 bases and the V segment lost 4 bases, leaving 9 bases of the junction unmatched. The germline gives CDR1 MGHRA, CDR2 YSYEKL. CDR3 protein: CASSPRSSGRTYEQYF. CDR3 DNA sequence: TGCGCCAGCAGCCCTCGATCTAGCGGGAGGACTTACGAGCAGTACTTC.

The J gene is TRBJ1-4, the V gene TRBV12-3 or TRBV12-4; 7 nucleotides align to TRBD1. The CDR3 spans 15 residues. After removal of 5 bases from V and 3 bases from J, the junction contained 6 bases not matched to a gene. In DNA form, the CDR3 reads TGTGCCAGCAGTAGTCGGACAGGCGCTAATGAAAAACTGTTTTTT. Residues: CASSSRTGANEKLFF.

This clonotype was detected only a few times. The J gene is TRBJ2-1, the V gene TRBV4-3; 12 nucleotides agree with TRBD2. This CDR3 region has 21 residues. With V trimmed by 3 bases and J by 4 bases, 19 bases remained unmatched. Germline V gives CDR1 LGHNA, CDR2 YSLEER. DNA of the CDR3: TGCGCCAGCAGCCACGGAAGAGGGTCTAGCGGGAGGGCCTGGACTTACAATGAGCAGTTCTTC. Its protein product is CASSHGRGSSGRAWTYNEQFF.

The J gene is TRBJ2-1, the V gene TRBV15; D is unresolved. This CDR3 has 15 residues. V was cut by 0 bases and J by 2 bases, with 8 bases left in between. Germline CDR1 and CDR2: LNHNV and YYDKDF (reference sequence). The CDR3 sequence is CATSRDIGTYNEQFF. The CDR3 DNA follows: TGTGCCACCAGCAGAGATATTGGGACCTACAATGAGCAGTTCTTC.

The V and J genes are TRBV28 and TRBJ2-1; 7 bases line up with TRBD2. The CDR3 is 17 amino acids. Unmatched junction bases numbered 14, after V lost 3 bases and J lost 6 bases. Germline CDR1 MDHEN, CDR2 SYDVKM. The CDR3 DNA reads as TGTGCCAGCAGTTTGGCCTCCCGGGCGGGAGATGGCAATGAGCAGTTCTTC. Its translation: CASSLASRAGDGNEQFF.

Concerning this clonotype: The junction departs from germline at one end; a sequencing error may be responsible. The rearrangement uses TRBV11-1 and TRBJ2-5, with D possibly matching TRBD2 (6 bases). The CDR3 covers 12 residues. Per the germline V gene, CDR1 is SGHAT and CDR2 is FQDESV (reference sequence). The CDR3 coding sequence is TGTACCAGCAGCTCGCGGGGAGAGACCCAGTACTTC. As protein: CTSSSRGETQYF.

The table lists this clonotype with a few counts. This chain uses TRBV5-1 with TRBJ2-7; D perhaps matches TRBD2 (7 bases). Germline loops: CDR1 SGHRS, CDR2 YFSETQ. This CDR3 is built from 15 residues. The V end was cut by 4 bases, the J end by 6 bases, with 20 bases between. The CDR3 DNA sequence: TGCGCCAGCAGCCGAGCAGCGGGACAAGCTGGCGAGCAGTACTTC. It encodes CASSRAAGQAGEQYF.

The CDR3: CASSDYGEQYF. As DNA, the CDR3 is TGTGCCAGCAGTGACTACGGCGAGCAGTACTTC. J is TRBJ2-7 and V is TRBV2; no definite D call. CDR1 SNHLY and CDR2 FYNNEI come from the germline V gene. The V gene lost 3 bases and the J gene lost 6 bases, with 6 bases spanning the gap. The CDR3 is 11 residues long.

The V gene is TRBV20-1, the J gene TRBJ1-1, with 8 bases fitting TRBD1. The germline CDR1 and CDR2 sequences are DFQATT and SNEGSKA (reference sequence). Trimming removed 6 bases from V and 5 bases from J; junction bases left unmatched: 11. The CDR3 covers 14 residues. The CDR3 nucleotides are TGCAGTGCGTTCCTTCAGGGGGCCGGGACTGAAGCTTTCTTT. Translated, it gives CSAFLQGAGTEAFF.

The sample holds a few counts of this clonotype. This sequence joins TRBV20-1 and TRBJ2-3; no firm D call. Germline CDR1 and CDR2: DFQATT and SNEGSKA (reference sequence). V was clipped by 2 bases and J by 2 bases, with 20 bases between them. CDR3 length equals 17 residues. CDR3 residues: CSARSPAAEAATDTQYF. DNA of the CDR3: TGCAGTGCTAGATCCCCGGCCGCCGAGGCGGCCACAGATACGCAGTATTTT.

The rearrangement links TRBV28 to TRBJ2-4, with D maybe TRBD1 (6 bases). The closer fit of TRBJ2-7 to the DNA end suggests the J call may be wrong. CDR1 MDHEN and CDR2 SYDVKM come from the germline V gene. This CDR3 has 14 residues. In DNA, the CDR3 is TGTGCCAGCAGGTACACAGGGTTTACCTACGAGCAGTACTTC. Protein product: CASRYTGFTYEQYF.

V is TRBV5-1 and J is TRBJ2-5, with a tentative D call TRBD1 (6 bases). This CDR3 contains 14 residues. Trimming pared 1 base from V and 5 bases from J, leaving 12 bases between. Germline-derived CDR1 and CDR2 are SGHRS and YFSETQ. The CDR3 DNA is TGCGCCAGCAGCTTGAGGGGGTCAGTGGAGACCCAGTACTTC. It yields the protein CASSLRGSVETQYF.